The subject of this entry is one T cell receptor (beta chain). Its specificity is unknown. Terminally differentiated effector memory CD45RA+ cells were left out of the naive CD8 fraction, which was CD45RO-negative and positively selected for CCR7. Every contributor of samples was a Caucasian grown-up residing in Nashville, Tennessee. The data were taken from a study of shared clonotypes between healthy human individuals. TCRdb's table, derived via immunoSEQ multiplex PCR, lists solely in-frame clones and lacks some. The profile shows hundreds of thousands of clones, approximately 96% of them singletons. Germline V gene sequence: CDR1 SGHAT, CDR2 FQNNGV. The CDR3 runs to 14 residues. V shed 6 bases, J shed 5 bases, and the junction held 3 bases outside the gene matches. Whole-study findings and limits: Collection of samples was limited to blood; tissue repertoires likely differ. For sorted subsets, rarefaction showed incomplete sequencing despite large depth.

The V call is TRBV11-2, the J call TRBJ2-5; 13 nucleotides match TRBD2. This receptor was identified in a woman in her thirties in good health. The sequenced sample was naive CD8+ T cells sorted from blood. CDR3 amino acids: CASRGLAGVETQYF. For the CDR3, the DNA is TGTGCCAGCAGAGGACTAGCGGGAGTGGAGACCCAGTACTTC.